This T cell receptor (beta chain) comes out of a study of tumor-infiltrating lymphocytes in primary liver carcinoma (TCRdb year 2017). Concerning the study at large: Of the five patients, three men and two women aged 30 to 69 years, four had hepatocellular carcinoma and one had combined HCC and intrahepatic cholangiocarcinoma. The five patients had tumors staged T1-T3 N0M0, with maximum diameters ranging from roughly 4 to 10 cm. Each sample produced about 3.5 to 8 million productive TCRbeta reads, and read depth showed no significant difference between tissue types. Across five regions of each liver tumor, along with adjacent normal tissue and blood, the study brought together TCRbeta repertoire sequencing, expression microarrays and whole-exome sequencing. A total of about 35 specimens from 5 patients, comprising 25 or so tumor regions, 5 adjacent noncancerous liver tissues and 5 peripheral blood samples, were covered by TCRbeta repertoire sequencing. Technical replicate repertoires showed high reproducibility, with mean shared-clone rates around 0.9 and correlation coefficients above 0.95. General findings and caveats noted by the study authors: Because sequencing covered only the TCR beta chain and unpaired alpha chains were not captured, true repertoire diversity is likely underestimated. Consistent with antigen-driven expansion, pairs of tumor regions showed higher repertoire overlap (mean roughly 36%) than either tumor-adjacent pairs (about 17%) or tumor-blood pairs (roughly 15%). Compared with blood, tumors had a significantly larger share of the repertoire taken up by the top 250 clones (p = 0.039). Because the samples were bulk and unsorted, CD4+ and CD8+ T cell repertoires could not be compared. With just a handful of patients in the study, the authors point out that the findings should be validated in a larger study.

Total RNA and DNA were co-extracted from roughly 20-30 mg of bulk tissue with the AllPrep DNA/RNA mini kit, without cell sorting. Surgical resection was performed in China between November 2015 and March 2016 on about 5 patients with histopathologically diagnosed primary liver carcinoma. At the time of sampling, the patients had chronic HBV infection and had not received any treatment. Each fresh piece of tumor and adjacent tissue was cut in two, with one half stored in RNAlater at -80 degrees C and the other half sent for histology. Starting from about 500 ng total RNA, TCRbeta-specific cDNA was produced by reverse transcription with a constant-region primer and ProtoScript II reverse transcriptase. Construction of the TCRbeta libraries relied on three nested rounds of multiplex PCR, following a slightly modified ARM-PCR procedure. Each of the first two PCR rounds ran for around 9 cycles and used multiplex TRBV1-TRBV30 forward primers together with a Cbeta reverse primer. Sample barcodes and Illumina adapters were added in a final 25-cycle PCR with Deep VentR polymerase. Before sequencing, amplicons of 200-500 bp were gel-purified using a QIAquick gel extraction kit. An Illumina HiSeq 2500 was used to sequence the TCRbeta amplicons with 250-bp paired-end reads. Per the authors' processing: Reads were quality-trimmed with Trimmomatic v0.33, and paired reads were merged with FLASH v1.2.11 to recover full CDR3 sequences. V, D and J germline segments were assigned to the rearranged TCRbeta sequences by MiGEC v1.2.1b. VDJtools v1.0.0 computed clonotype statistics and Shannon-Wiener diversity indices. Except for diversity analysis, only the 250 most abundant clonotypes of each sample were used in subsequent analyses to reduce sampling bias. The public sequencing data were trimmed at Q25 with fastp and processed into clonotypes with MiXCR by TCRdb, which kept only in-frame beta chains. Identical CDR3 protein sequences are pooled into one entry, listed with their most common genes and DNA. The V and J calls reflect TCRdb's pipeline rather than the authors' work. The sample has tens of thousands of distinct CDR3 sequences on record, roughly 73% of them singletons. The biggest ten clones account for about 38% of the sample.

As regards this clonotype: Its antigen has not been determined. The record has no base qualities; no much larger clone is one base away.

The CDR3 has 15 amino acids, counting the end cysteine and phenylalanine. The CDR3 DNA has 45 bases and is translated from base 1. V drops 6 bases and J drops 4 bases, leaving 16 bases in between. Taken from the germline V gene, the CDR1 and CDR2 loops are SNHLY and FYNNEI. The chain employs TRBV2 and TRBJ1-5; a tentative D match to TRBD1 spans 6 bases. The receptor was isolated from a woman younger than 45 with primary liver carcinoma and hepatitis B virus infection. Sequenced material: tumor-adjacent normal liver tissue. The CDR3 protein sequence reads: CASSGRQALNQPQHF. The sequenced DNA is TGTGCCAGCAGCGGAAGACAGGCGCTTAATCAGCCCCAGCATTTT. The full variable domain, completed from the reference TRBV2 and TRBJ1-5 proteins outside the CDR3, reads EPEVTQTPSHQVTQMGQEVILRCVPISNHLYFYWYRQILGQKVEFLVSFYNNEISEKSEIFDDQFSVERPDGSNFTLKIRSTKLEDSAMYFCASSGRQALNQPQHFGDGTRLSIL.